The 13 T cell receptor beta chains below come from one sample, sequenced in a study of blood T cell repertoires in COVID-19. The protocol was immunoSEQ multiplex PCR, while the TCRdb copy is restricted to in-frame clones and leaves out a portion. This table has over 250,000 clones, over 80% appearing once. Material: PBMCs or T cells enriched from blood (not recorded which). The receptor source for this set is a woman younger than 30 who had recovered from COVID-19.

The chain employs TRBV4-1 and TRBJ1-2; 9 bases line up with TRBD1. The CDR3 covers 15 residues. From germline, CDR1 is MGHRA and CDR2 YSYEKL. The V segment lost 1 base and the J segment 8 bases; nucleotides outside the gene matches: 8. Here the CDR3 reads CASSQGFYRGRGYTF. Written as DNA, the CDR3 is TGCGCCAGCAGCCAAGGGTTCTACAGGGGGCGCGGCTACACCTTC.

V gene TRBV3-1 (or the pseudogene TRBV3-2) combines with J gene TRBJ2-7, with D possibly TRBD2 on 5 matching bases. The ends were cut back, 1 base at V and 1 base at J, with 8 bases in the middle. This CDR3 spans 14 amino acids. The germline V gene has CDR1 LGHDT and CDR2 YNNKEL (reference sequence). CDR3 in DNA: TGTGCCAGCAGCCAAGTACTAGGTTCCTACGAGCAGTACTTC. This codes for CASSQVLGSYEQYF.

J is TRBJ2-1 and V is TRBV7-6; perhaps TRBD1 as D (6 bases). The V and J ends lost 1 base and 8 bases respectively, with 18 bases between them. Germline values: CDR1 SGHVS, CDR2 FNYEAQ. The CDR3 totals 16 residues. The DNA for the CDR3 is TGTGCCAGCAGCTTAGTGCCGTCAGGGGCAGTCGATGAGCAGTTCTTC. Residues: CASSLVPSGAVDEQFF.

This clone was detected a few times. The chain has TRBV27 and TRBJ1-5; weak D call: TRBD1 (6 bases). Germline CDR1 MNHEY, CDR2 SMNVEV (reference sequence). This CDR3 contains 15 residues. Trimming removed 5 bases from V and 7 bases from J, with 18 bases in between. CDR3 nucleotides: TGTGCCAGCAGTACCGGGGGGGCGGGAAGCCAGCCCCAGCATTTT. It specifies CASSTGGAGSQPQHF.

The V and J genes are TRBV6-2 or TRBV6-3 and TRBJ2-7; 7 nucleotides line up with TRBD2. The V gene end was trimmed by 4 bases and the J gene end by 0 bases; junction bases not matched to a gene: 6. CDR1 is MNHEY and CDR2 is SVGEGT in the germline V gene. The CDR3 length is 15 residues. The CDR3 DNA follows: TGTGCCAGCAGTTTTCCGCGGGGGTCCTCCTACGAGCAGTACTTC. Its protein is CASSFPRGSSYEQYF.

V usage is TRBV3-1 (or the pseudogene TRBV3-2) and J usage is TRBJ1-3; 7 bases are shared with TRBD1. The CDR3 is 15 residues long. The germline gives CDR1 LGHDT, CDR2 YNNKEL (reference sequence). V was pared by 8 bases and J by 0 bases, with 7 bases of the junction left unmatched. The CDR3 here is CASALRDSSGNTIYF. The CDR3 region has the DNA TGTGCCAGCGCACTTCGGGACAGCTCTGGAAACACCATATATTTT.

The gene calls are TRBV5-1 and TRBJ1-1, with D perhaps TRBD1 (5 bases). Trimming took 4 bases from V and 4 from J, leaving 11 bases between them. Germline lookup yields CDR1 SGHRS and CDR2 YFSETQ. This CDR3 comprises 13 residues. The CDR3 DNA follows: TGCGCCAGCAGCGCAGGGTTGGGCACTGAAGCTTTCTTT. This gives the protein CASSAGLGTEAFF. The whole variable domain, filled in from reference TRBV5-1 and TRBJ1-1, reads KAGVTQTPRYLIKTRGQQVTLSCSPISGHRSVSWYQQTPGQGLQFLFEYFSETQRNKGNFPGRFSGRQFSNSRSEMNVSTLELGDSALYLCASSAGLGTEAFFGQGTRLTVV.

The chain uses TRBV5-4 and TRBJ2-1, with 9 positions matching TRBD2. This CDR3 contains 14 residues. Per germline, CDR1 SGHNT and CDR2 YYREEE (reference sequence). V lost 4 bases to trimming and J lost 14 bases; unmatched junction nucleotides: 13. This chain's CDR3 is CASSAGTSYVKEFF. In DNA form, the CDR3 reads TGTGCCAGCAGCGCCGGGACTAGCTATGTAAAGGAGTTCTTC.

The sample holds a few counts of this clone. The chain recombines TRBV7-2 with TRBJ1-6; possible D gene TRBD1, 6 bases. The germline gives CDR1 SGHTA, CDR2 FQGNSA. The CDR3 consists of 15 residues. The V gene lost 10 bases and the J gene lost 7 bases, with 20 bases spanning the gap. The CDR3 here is CAIQRDTPRNSPLHF. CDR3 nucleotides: TGTGCCATACAGAGGGACACCCCTAGGAATTCACCCCTCCACTTT.

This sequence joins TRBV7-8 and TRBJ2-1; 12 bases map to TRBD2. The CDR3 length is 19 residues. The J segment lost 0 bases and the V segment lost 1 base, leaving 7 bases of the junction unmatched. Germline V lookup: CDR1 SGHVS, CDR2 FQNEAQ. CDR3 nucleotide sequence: TGTGCCAGCAGCTTAGTGCTAGCGGGGGGGATGAGCTCCTACAATGAGCAGTTCTTC. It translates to CASSLVLAGGMSSYNEQFF. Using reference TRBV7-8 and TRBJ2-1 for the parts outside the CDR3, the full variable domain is GAGVSQSPRYKVAKRGQDVALRCDPISGHVSLFWYQQALGQGPEFLTYFQNEAQLDKSGLPSDRFFAERPEGSVSTLKIQRTQQEDSAVYLCASSLVLAGGMSSYNEQFFGPGTRLTVL.

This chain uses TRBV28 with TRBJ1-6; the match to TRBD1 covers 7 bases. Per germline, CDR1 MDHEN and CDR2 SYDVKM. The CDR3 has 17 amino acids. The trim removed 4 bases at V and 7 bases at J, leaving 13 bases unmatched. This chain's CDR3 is CASSSTTGDNRNSPLHF. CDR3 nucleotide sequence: TGTGCCAGCAGTTCGACTACAGGGGATAACCGAAATTCACCCCTCCACTTT.

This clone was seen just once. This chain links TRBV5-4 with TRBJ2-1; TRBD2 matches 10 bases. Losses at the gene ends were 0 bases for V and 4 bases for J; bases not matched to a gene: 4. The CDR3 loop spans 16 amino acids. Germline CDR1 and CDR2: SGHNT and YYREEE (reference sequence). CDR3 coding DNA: TGTGCCAGCAGCTTGGGCGGACTAGCGGATTACAATGAGCAGTTCTTC. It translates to CASSLGGLADYNEQFF.

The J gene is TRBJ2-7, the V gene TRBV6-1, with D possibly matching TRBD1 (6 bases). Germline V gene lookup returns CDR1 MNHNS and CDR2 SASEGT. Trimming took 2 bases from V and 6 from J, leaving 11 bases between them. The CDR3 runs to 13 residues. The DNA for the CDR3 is TGTGCCAGCAGTGAAAATAGAGGGGGCGAGCAGTACTTC. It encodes CASSENRGGEQYF.